The rows below give T cell receptor beta chains drawn from one sample of a study of Ad26.COV2.S vaccination and SARS-CoV-2 variants. Generated by immunoSEQ multiplex PCR, the TCRdb table keeps only in-frame clones and is missing some. The sample holds around 300,000 clones, 90% seen once. The sequencing here drew on peripheral blood, taken in a trial of Ad26.COV2.S vaccine versus placebo. The receptors derive from a person aged 18 to 65 who received the Ad26.COV2.S COVID-19 vaccine or a placebo. The conserved cysteine and the conserved F or W are not part of the CDR3 here.

J gene,V gene,CDR3 protein
TRBJ1-6,TRBV7-2,ASSLIRQAESPLH
TRBJ1-2,TRBV19,ASSPTGQGYGYT
TRBJ1-2,TRBV12-3/TRBV12-4,ASSDSYGYT
TRBJ1-2,TRBV3-1/TRBV3-2,ASSQDRNGYT
TRBJ2-1,TRBV27,ASIAVSNEQF
TRBJ2-3,TRBV7-9,ASSSGDGTADTQY
TRBJ1-2,TRBV4-3,ASSQDVPNHYGYT
TRBJ1-1,TRBV7-2,ASSLTIRGTEAF
TRBJ2-2,TRBV19,ASSPGPGHHTGELF
TRBJ2-7,TRBV6-5,ASSSPSYEQY
TRBJ1-1,TRBV6-4,ASRATGNTEAF
TRBJ2-1,TRBV5-4,ASTRTSGGHNEQF
TRBJ1-3,TRBV18,ASSHTAYQVASGNTIY